This TCR beta chain comes out of a study of T cell changes during pregnancy in multiple sclerosis. Sequenced by immunoSEQ multiplex PCR; TCRdb stores in-frame clones only, minus some. Found here are roughly 53,000 clones, 92% of them singletons; the top ten hold just over 0.65%. CDR3 length: 17 amino acids. Trimming cost V 4 bases and J 2 bases; bases outside gene matches: 13. CDR1 is SGDLS, CDR2 YYNGEE, per germline. This clone was seen only a few times. The source of this sequence is a female donor with multiple sclerosis, enrolled in a pregnancy study. Sequences were derived from CD4+ T cells from peripheral blood mononuclear cells, sampled in the third trimester of pregnancy. This chain links TRBV9 with TRBJ2-3; 7 nucleotides line up with TRBD2. The DNA for the CDR3 is TGTGCCAGCAGCCTGCCGACTAGCAACCCAACCACAGATACGCAGTATTTT. It yields the protein CASSLPTSNPTTDTQYF.